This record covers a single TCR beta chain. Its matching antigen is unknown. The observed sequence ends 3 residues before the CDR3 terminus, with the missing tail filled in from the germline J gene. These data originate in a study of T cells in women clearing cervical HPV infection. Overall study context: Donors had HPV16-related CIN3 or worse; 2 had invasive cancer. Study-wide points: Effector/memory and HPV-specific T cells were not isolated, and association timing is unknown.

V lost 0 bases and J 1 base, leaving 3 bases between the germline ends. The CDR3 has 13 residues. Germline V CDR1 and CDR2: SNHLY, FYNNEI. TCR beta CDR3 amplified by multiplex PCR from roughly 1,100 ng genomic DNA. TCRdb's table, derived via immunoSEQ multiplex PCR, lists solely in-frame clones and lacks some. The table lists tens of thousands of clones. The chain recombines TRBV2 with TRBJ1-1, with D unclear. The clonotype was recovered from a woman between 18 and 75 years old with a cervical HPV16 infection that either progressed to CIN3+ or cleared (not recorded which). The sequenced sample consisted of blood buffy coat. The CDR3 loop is CASSEAANTEAFF. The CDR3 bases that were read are TGTGCCAGCAGTGAAGCGGCGAACACTGAA.